This T cell receptor (beta chain) came from a study of tumor-infiltrating lymphocytes in primary liver carcinoma. Study context: All patients had surgically resected primary liver carcinoma.

Synthesis of TCR beta cDNA was carried out from approximately 470 ng total RNA with a constant-region primer. Modified slightly, ARM-PCR produced TCR beta libraries over three nested multiplex PCR rounds. Primers for the first two PCR rounds were TRBV1-TRBV30 forward primers and a C-beta reverse primer (roughly 9 cycles per round). TCRdb independently ran MiXCR on the multiplex PCR reads; one entry per CDR3 protein. The table has approximately 330,000 distinct CDR3 sequences, roughly two thirds seen once; the top ten hold about 6.5%. In addition to blood RNA drawn from unsorted whole blood, germline DNA was extracted. CDR1 is SGHKS, CDR2 YYEKEE, per germline (reference sequence). With 4 bases clipped from V and 3 bases from J, the junction kept 12 bases outside the gene matches. The length of the CDR3 is 16 residues.

V usage is TRBV5-5 and J usage is TRBJ2-7; 8 bases map to TRBD2. The receptor was isolated from a man aged 40-50 years with primary liver carcinoma and hepatitis B virus infection. The sample taken for sequencing was peripheral blood. The CDR3 sequence: CASSRGGAAVFYEQYF. As DNA, the CDR3 is TGTGCCAGCAGCCGGGGGGGGGCCGCGGTTTTCTACGAGCAGTACTTC. Based on the CDR3 plus reference TRBV5-5 and TRBJ2-7, the full variable domain is DAGVTQSPTHLIKTRGQQVTLRCSPISGHKSVSWYQQVLGQGPQFIFQYYEKEERGRGNFPDRFSARQFPNYSSELNVNALLLGDSALYLCASSRGGAAVFYEQYFGPGTRLTVT.